The sequence of this TCR beta chain was determined in a study of T cells in Graves' hyperthyroidism and ophthalmopathy. Study-wide points: Blood also showed most of the thyroid clonotypes that were expanded above 0.001. In simple terms, a model built on 13 V-J features told ophthalmopathy apart from stable hyperthyroidism.

The CDR3 spans 13 residues. V lost 4 bases, J lost 4 bases, and 10 bases lay in between. Germline CDR1 and CDR2: SNHLY and FYNNEI. Stable hyperthyroidism: no ophthalmopathy progression over 18 months of follow-up. The CDR3 regions of TCR beta were amplified from RNA transcripts. The HTBI primer set was used in a first-round RT-PCR of the TCR CDR3. One entry per CDR3 protein, called by TCRdb with MiXCR from the multiplex PCR reads. The sample carries fewer than 600,000 distinct CDR3 sequences, around 13% recorded once. This clonotype was picked up a small number of times. Antigen: not known. The sample taken for sequencing was blood. The TCR sequence derives from a woman aged 40 to 55 with Graves' hyperthyroidism. The chain has TRBV2 and TRBJ1-2; D is unresolved. The CDR3 DNA follows: TGTGCCAGCAGTGGGAGGGCCCTCTATGGCTACACCTTC. Residues: CASSGRALYGYTF.